This section outlines one T cell receptor beta chain sequence together with its context. As yet, its antigen is unknown. This entry is derived from a study of T cell clones after liver transplantation. Whole-study context: A pre-transplant mixed lymphocyte reaction with TCRbeta sequencing defined graft-donor-reactive clones followed in post-transplant blood. Blood was drawn pre-transplant, before withdrawal, and after full or failed withdrawal. Third-party-reactive TCRbeta sequences from pre-transplant mixed lymphocyte reactions served as antigen-independent comparators. Study-level findings and limits: In most of the 8 subjects, circulating graft-donor-reactive CD4 TCRbeta sequences fell significantly after transplant.

Trimming took 1 base from V and 11 from J; bases not matched to a gene: 7. Germline V lookup: CDR1 SEHNR, CDR2 FQNEAQ (reference sequence). This CDR3 spans 13 amino acids. The data were produced by immunoSEQ multiplex PCR, yet TCRdb's version contains in-frame clones alone and is incomplete. The sample includes about 20,000 clones, roughly 74% of them seen just once. Sequencing was performed on CD8+ T cells from blood, taken 52 to 60 months after liver transplant. The genes are TRBV7-9 and TRBJ1-1; 7 positions agree with TRBD1. This clonotype was obtained from a human patient who received a liver transplant. Some T cells may be the graft donor's. Here the CDR3 DNA reads TGTGCCAGCAGCTTAGAGGAGGACAGGAGGGCTTTCTTT. Translating gives CASSLEEDRRAFF.